The T cell receptor beta chain under discussion was sequenced for a study of cytomegalovirus exposure and HLA in healthy donors. Whole-study results and caveats: Cytomegalovirus-associated TCR beta chains were listed, numbering under 200. According to a subsequent analysis, TCR clusters from the first cohort were inclined to appear together in the roughly 120 validation repertoires.

Using immunoSEQ multiplex PCR, the repertoire was profiled, and TCRdb retains in-frame clones only, with some absent. The repertoire holds roughly 71,000 clones, roughly 92% seen once, with 0.55% to 0.65% in the top ten. V lost 0 bases and J lost 7, with 24 bases in between. The CDR3 spans 18 residues. Germline V gives CDR1 LNHNV, CDR2 YYDKDF (reference sequence). The donors were part of the validation cohort of fewer than 150 subjects. That cohort was separate from the first cohort, which comprised about 730 subjects. Concerning this clone itself: Its specificity is not known.

The sequenced sample was PBMCs. V usage is TRBV15 and J usage is TRBJ1-2, with D tentatively TRBD1 (5 bases). The receptor comes from a woman aged 18-29 years in good health and CMV-seronegative. The CDR3 here is CATSRDLRPQEGSSGYTF. The CDR3 region has the DNA TGTGCCACCAGCAGAGATCTACGCCCCCAGGAGGGGAGTAGTGGCTACACCTTC.